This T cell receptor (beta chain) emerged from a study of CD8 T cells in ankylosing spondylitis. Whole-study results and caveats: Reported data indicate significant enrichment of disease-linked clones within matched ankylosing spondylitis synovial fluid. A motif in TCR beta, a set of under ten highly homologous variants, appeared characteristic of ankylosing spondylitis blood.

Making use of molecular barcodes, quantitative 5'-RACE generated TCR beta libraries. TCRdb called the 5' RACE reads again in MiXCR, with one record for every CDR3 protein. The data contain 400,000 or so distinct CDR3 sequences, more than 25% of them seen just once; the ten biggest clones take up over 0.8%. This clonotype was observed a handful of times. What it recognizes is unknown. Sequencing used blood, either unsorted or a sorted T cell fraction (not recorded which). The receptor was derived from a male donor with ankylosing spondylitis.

The CDR3 loop is CASSPQGQETQYF. CDR3 coding DNA: TGTGCCAGCTCACCCCAGGGGCAAGAGACCCAGTACTTC. This chain uses TRBV18 with TRBJ2-5; D possibly corresponds to TRBD1 (6 bases). Trimming shortened V by 3 bases and J by 2 bases, and 7 bases separated the two germline ends. The CDR3 has 13 residues. Germline values: CDR1 KGHSH, CDR2 LQKENI. Drawing the rest from reference TRBV18 and TRBJ2-5, the complete variable domain is NAGVMQNPRHLVRRRGQEARLRCSPMKGHSHVYWYRQLPEEGLKFMVYLQKENIIDESGMPKERFSAEFPKEGPSILRIQQVVRGDSAAYFCASSPQGQETQYFGPGTRLLVL.